The 9 T cell receptor beta chains presented below share a single source sample, sequenced in a study of blood T cell repertoires in COVID-19 (dated by TCRdb to between 2020 and 2021). The library was prepared using the immunoSEQ multiplex PCR assay. This immuneACCESS table, as held by TCRdb, lists in-frame sequences with V and J called but not all clones. Of the missing ones, under half trace to an unresolved V gene in checked studies; the others have no known cause. Recorded for this sample are 300,000 to 400,000 clones; 88% of them occurred a single time. Of the sample, 7.3% falls within the top ten clones. Sequencing input: peripheral blood. Every receptor here comes from a woman aged 70 to 79 with COVID-19, enrolled during active disease.

The genes are TRBV10-2 and TRBJ1-1, with D tentatively TRBD1 (5 bases). With 8 bases removed from V and 2 bases from J, the gap between germline ends came to 15 bases. The CDR3 is 14 amino acids. Per the germline V gene, CDR1 is WSHSY and CDR2 is SAAADI. CDR3 loop: CASYRLGRNTEAFF. The CDR3 DNA reads TGCGCCAGCTACAGGTTGGGGCGCAACACTGAAGCTTTCTTT.

The chain uses TRBV18 and TRBJ2-7; 9 nucleotides match TRBD1. Germline V CDR1 and CDR2: KGHSH, LQKENI. The CDR3 extends over 15 amino acids. Trimming cost V 4 bases and J 4 bases; bases outside gene matches: 8. CDR3 residues: CASSLTQGARYEQYF. CDR3 in DNA: TGTGCCAGCTCACTTACACAGGGGGCTCGGTACGAGCAGTACTTC. The full variable domain, rest sourced from reference TRBV18 and TRBJ2-7, is NAGVMQNPRHLVRRRGQEARLRCSPMKGHSHVYWYRQLPEEGLKFMVYLQKENIIDESGMPKERFSAEFPKEGPSILRIQQVVRGDSAAYFCASSLTQGARYEQYFGPGTRLTVT.

This clone was seen only a few times. The chain joins TRBV6-6 to TRBJ2-1; 10 nucleotides match TRBD2. The CDR3 extends over 15 amino acids. The germline gives CDR1 MNHNY, CDR2 SVGAGI (reference sequence). The V gene end was trimmed by 3 bases and the J gene end by 6 bases; junction bases not matched to a gene: 5. The CDR3 protein is CASSYTSGGANEQFF. For the CDR3, the DNA is TGTGCCAGCAGTTATACCAGCGGGGGGGCCAATGAGCAGTTCTTC.

The CDR3 sequence: CASSLASGAGSPNTEAFF. The CDR3 bases are TGTGCCAGCAGCTTAGCCTCTGGGGCGGGATCGCCGAACACTGAAGCTTTCTTT. The genes are TRBV7-9 and TRBJ1-1; possibly TRBD1 for D (5 bases). Trimming stripped 0 bases from V and 1 base from J, with 18 bases between. CDR1 is SEHNR and CDR2 is FQNEAQ in the germline V gene (reference sequence). The CDR3 has 18 residues.

With respect to this clone: Other DNA sequences in this specimen translate into the identical CDR3. The chain uses TRBV4-3 and TRBJ1-2; D not certain. Germline CDR1 and CDR2: LGHNA and YSLEER. V dropped 0 bases and J dropped 1 base, with 6 bases sitting between them. The CDR3 length is 14 residues. The CDR3 coding sequence is TGCGCCAGCAGCCAAGAGCGAGGTAACTATGGCTACACCTTC. As protein: CASSQERGNYGYTF.

The rearrangement joins TRBV2 to TRBJ1-4; D gene ambiguous. V gave up 6 bases and J gave up 8 bases, with 10 bases separating them. This CDR3 comprises 12 residues. The germline V gene encodes CDR1 SNHLY and CDR2 FYNNEI. As DNA, the CDR3 is TGTGCCAGCAGGAGGGAAGGAGAAAAACTGTTTTTT. Protein product: CASRREGEKLFF. Together with reference TRBV2 and TRBJ1-4, the CDR3 gives the full variable domain: EPEVTQTPSHQVTQMGQEVILRCVPISNHLYFYWYRQILGQKVEFLVSFYNNEISEKSEIFDDQFSVERPDGSNFTLKIRSTKLEDSAMYFCASRREGEKLFFGSGTQLSVL.

The chain uses TRBV11-2 and TRBJ2-5; the match to TRBD1 covers 10 bases. Germline CDR1 is SGHAT and CDR2 is FQNNGV. The V gene end was trimmed by 5 bases and the J gene end by 4 bases; junction bases not matched to a gene: 4. The CDR3 extends over 14 amino acids. CDR3 loop: CASSGDRGGETQYF. The CDR3 DNA sequence: TGTGCCAGCAGCGGGGACAGGGGTGGAGAGACCCAGTACTTC.

The V gene is TRBV7-9, the J gene TRBJ2-3; D perhaps matches TRBD2 (5 bases). This CDR3 has 17 amino acids. Germline assignment: CDR1 SEHNR and CDR2 FQNEAQ (reference sequence). V was cut by 5 bases and J by 2 bases, with 20 bases left in between. The CDR3 coding sequence is TGTGCCAGCAGCGGACGGGTAGGGCCAGACTACACAGATACGCAGTATTTT. Its protein product is CASSGRVGPDYTDTQYF.

This sequence joins TRBV5-1 and TRBJ1-3; D is unresolved. V gave up 2 bases and J gave up 0 bases, with 18 bases separating them. In germline, CDR1 is SGHRS, CDR2 YFSETQ. This CDR3 is 18 amino acids long. CDR3 in DNA: TGCGCCAGCAGCTTAATGCCTACCGGGTCCAGCTCTGGAAACACCATATATTTT. Translation: CASSLMPTGSSSGNTIYF.